This T cell receptor (beta chain) was obtained from a study of tumor-infiltrating lymphocytes in oesophageal squamous cell carcinoma. The CDR3 contains 12 residues. Germline CDR1 reads ENHRY; CDR2 reads SYGVKD. TCRdb itself ran the PCR reads through MiXCR, one entry per CDR3 protein. Counted here are 9,500 to 11,000 distinct CDR3 sequences, under 65% occurring once; the ten biggest clones make up more than 30%. The V gene is TRBV10-3, the J gene TRBJ1-6; D is perhaps TRBD1 or TRBD2 (5 bases each). Near its end, the DNA agrees better with TRBJ2-7, so the J call may be wrong. This sequence originates from a female donor with esophageal squamous cell carcinoma. Material for sequencing was esophageal tumor tissue. The chain's CDR3 is CAISLGTDEQYF. DNA for the CDR3: TGTGCCATCAGTTTAGGGACCGACGAGCAGTACTTC.